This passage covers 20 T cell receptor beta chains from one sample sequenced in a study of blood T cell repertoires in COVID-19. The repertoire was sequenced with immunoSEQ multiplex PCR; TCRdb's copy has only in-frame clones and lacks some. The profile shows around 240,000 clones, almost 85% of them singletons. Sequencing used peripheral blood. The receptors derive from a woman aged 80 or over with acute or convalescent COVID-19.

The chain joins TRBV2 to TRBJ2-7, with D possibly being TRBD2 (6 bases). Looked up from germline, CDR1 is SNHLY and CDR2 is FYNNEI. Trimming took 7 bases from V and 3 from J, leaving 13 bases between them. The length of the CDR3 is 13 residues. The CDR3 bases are TGTGCCAGCACCCCGGGAGCCAACTACGAGCAGTACTTC. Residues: CASTPGANYEQYF.

CDR3 amino acids: CSVTEDSNQPQHF. In nucleotides, the CDR3 is TGCAGCGTTACCGAGGATAGCAATCAGCCCCAGCATTTT. This chain links TRBV29-1 with TRBJ1-5; the D is unclear. The CDR3 is made up of 13 amino acids. Trimming pared 5 bases from V and 0 bases from J, leaving 8 bases between. The V gene's germline CDR1 is SQVTM and CDR2 ANQGSEA. Complete variable domain (other parts from reference TRBV29-1 and TRBJ1-5): SAVISQKPSRDICQRGTSLTIQCQVDSQVTMMFWYRQQPGQSLTLIATANQGSEATYESGFVIDKFPISRPNLTFSTLTVSNMSPEDSSIYLCSVTEDSNQPQHFGDGTRLSIL.

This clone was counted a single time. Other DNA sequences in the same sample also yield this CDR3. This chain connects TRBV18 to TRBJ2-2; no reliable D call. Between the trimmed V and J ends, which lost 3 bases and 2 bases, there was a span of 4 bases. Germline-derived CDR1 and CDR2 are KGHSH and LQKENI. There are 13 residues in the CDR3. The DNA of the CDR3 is TGTGCCAGCTCACCCCAAAACACCGGGGAGCTGTTTTTT. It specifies CASSPQNTGELFF. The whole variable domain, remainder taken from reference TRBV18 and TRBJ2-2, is NAGVMQNPRHLVRRRGQEARLRCSPMKGHSHVYWYRQLPEEGLKFMVYLQKENIIDESGMPKERFSAEFPKEGPSILRIQQVVRGDSAAYFCASSPQNTGELFFGEGSRLTVL.

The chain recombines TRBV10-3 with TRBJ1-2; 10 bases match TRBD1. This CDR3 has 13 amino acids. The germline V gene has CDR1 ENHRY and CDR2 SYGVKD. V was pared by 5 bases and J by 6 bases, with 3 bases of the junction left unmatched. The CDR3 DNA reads TGTGCCATCAGTTCCGGACAGGGGGATGGCTACACCTTC. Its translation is CAISSGQGDGYTF.

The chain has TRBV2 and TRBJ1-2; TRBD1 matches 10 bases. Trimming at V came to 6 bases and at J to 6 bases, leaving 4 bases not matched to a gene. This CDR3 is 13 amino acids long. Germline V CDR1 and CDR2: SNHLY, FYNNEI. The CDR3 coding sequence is TGTGCCAGCAGAGCGGGACAGGGGAATGGCTACACCTTC. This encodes CASRAGQGNGYTF.

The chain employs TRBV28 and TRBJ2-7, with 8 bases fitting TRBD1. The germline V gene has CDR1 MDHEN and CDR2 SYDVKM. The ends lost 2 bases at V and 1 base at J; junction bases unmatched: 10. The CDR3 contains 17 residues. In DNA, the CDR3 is TGTGCCAGCAGTTTAGGGTCGCCGGGGACAGGATCCTACGAGCAGTACTTC. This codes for CASSLGSPGTGSYEQYF.

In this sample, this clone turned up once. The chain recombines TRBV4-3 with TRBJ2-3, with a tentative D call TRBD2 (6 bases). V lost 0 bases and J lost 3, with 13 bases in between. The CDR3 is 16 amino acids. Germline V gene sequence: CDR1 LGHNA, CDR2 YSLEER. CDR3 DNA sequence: TGCGCCAGCAGCCAAGATTGGAGGGGTGGGACAGATACGCAGTATTTT. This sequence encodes CASSQDWRGGTDTQYF.

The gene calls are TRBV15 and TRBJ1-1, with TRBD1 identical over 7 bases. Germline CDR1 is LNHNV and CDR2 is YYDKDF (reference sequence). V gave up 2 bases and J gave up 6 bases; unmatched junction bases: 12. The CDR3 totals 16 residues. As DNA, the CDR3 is TGTGCCACCAGCAGAATTCCCAGACAGGGAGCTTCTGAAGCTTTCTTT. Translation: CATSRIPRQGASEAFF.

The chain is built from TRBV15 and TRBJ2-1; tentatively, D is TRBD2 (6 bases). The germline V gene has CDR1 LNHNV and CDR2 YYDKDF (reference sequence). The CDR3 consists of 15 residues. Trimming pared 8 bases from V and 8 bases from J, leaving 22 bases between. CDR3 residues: CATGEELTSGDEQFF. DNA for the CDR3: TGTGCCACCGGCGAGGAGTTAACGTCGGGGGATGAGCAGTTCTTC.

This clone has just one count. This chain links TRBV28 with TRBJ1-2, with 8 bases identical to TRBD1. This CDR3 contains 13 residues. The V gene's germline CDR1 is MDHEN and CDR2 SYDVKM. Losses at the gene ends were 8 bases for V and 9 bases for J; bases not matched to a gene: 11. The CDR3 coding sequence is TGTGCCAGCGACATCCCTGACAGGGGAAGCTACACCTTC. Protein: CASDIPDRGSYTF.

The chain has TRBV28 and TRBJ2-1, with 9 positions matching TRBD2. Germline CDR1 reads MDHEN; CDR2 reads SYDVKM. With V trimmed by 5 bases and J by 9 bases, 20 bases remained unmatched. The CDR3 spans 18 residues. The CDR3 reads CASSPIRGAGGPDGEQFF. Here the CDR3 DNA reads TGTGCCAGCAGTCCAATCAGGGGTGCGGGAGGGCCCGACGGTGAGCAGTTCTTC.

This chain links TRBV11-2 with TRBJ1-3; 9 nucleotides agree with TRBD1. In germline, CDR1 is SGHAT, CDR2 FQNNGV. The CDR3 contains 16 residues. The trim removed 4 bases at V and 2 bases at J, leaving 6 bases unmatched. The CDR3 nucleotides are TGTGCCAGCAGCTCCCGACAGGGGGAGGCTGGAAACACCATATATTTT. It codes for CASSSRQGEAGNTIYF.

The CDR3 is CASSHQASVRSGNTIYF. The CDR3 nucleotides are TGCGCCAGCAGCCACCAAGCTTCGGTTCGGTCTGGAAACACCATATATTTT. The rearrangement joins TRBV4-1 to TRBJ1-3; D ambiguous. The CDR3 covers 17 residues. Trimming removed 3 bases from V and 1 base from J, with 16 bases in between. Germline CDR1 reads MGHRA; CDR2 reads YSYEKL.

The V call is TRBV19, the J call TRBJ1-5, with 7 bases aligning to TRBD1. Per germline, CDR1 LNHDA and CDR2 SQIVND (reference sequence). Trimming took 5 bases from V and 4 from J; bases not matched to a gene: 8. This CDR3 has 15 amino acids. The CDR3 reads CASSGTAVRNQPQHF. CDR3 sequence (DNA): TGTGCCAGTAGTGGGACAGCCGTTCGGAATCAGCCCCAGCATTTT.

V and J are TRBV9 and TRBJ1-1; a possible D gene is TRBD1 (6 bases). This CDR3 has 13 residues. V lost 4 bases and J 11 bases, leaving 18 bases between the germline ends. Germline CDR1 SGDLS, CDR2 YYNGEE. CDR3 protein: CASSLTGWEMAFF. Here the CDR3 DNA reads TGTGCCAGCAGCCTAACAGGGTGGGAGATGGCTTTCTTT.

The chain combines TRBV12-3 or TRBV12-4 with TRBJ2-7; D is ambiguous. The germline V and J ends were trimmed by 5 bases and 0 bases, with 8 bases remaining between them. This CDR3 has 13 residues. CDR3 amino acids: CASSPENSYEQYF. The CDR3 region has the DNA TGTGCCAGCAGTCCAGAAAACTCCTACGAGCAGTACTTC.

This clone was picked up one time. CDR3 DNA sequence: TGTGCCAGCAGCTTATTTCAGGGGTCGGAAGAGCAGTACTTC. It translates to CASSLFQGSEEQYF. The genes are TRBV7-3 and TRBJ2-7, with D possibly being TRBD1 (6 bases). Trimming took off 2 bases at V and 7 bases at J, with 15 bases between the two ends. From germline, CDR1 is SGHTA and CDR2 FQGTGA. The CDR3 extends over 14 amino acids.

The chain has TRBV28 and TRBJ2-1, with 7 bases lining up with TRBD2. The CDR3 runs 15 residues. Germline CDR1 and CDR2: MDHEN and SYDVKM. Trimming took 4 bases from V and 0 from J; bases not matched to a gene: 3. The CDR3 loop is CASSSGTTSYNEQFF. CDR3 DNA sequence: TGTGCCAGCAGTTCGGGGACTACCTCCTACAATGAGCAGTTCTTC.

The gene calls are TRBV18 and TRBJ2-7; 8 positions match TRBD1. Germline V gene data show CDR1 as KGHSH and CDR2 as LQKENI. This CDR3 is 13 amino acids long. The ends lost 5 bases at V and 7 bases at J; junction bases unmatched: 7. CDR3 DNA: TGTGCCAGCTCAATTGACAGGACAGGGGAGCAGTACTTC. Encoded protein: CASSIDRTGEQYF. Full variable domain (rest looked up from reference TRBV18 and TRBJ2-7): NAGVMQNPRHLVRRRGQEARLRCSPMKGHSHVYWYRQLPEEGLKFMVYLQKENIIDESGMPKERFSAEFPKEGPSILRIQQVVRGDSAAYFCASSIDRTGEQYFGPGTRLTVT.

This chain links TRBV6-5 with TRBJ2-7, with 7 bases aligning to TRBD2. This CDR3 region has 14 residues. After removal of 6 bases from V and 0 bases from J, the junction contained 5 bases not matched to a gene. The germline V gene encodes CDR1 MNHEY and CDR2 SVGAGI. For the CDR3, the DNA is TGTGCCAGCAGCAAACTAGCGACCTCCTACGAGCAGTACTTC. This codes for CASSKLATSYEQYF.